This T cell receptor (beta chain) came from a study of blood T cells in healthy people across ages. The study, taken as a whole, reports: Long-lived donors exceeded aged donors in naive CD4+ cells and diversity.

CDR3 length equals 15 residues. Germline CDR1 MNHEY, CDR2 SMNVEV (reference sequence). Primers used in a second PCR of about 6 to 11 cycles were a sample-barcoded 5' primer and a J-beta primer mix. TCRdb itself ran the 5' RACE reads through MiXCR, one entry per CDR3 protein. The sample consists of about 1.8 million distinct CDR3 sequences, roughly 49% of them appearing once. As for this clonotype: The antigen remains unidentified.

Investigators took about 10 milliliters of peripheral blood from every donor. The clonotype originates from a woman aged 35 to 49 in good health. Input material: blood. The chain is built from TRBV27 and TRBJ2-7, with D uncertain. The J call may be wrong; the DNA end is better matched by TRBJ2-5. CDR3 nucleotides: TGTGCCAGCAGTTTGAACCCCGCTCTGTCTGAGACCCAGTACTTC. Translating it yields CASSLNPALSETQYF.